This T cell receptor (beta chain) was captured in a study of T cell changes during pregnancy in multiple sclerosis. Here immunoSEQ multiplex PCR was the method, and the copy in TCRdb shows in-frame clones only, minus some. The sample yields roughly 60,000 clones, roughly nine tenths seen once. The V gene end was trimmed by 0 bases and the J gene end by 13 bases; junction bases not matched to a gene: 6. The CDR3 is 12 amino acids. Looked up from germline, CDR1 is SGHDN and CDR2 is FVKESK. V usage is TRBV14 and J usage is TRBJ2-7; 7 bases are shared with TRBD1. The sample in question was peripheral blood, obtained before pregnancy. The receptor's source is a female donor with multiple sclerosis, enrolled in a pregnancy study. CDR3 residues: CASSQENRGIYF. The CDR3 bases are TGTGCCAGCAGCCAAGAGAACAGGGGTATATACTTC.